Following are 2 T cell receptor beta chains from one sample sequenced in a study of cytomegalovirus exposure and HLA in healthy donors. Researchers ran the PCR with 60 Vbeta and 13 Jbeta primers. Sequencing was performed with immunoSEQ multiplex PCR; in TCRdb, only in-frame clones are kept and a portion is missing. The profile covers 45,000 to 55,000 clones, with around three fifths appearing a single time and roughly 12% taken by the ten largest. Sequencing was done on a sample of PBMCs. Receptors originate from a human donor in good health.

The chain is built from TRBV7-2 and TRBJ2-3; D is undetermined. Trimming took off 1 base at V and 2 bases at J, with 10 bases between the two ends. Looked up from germline, CDR1 is SGHTA and CDR2 is FQGNSA. The CDR3 is 15 amino acids. The CDR3 sequence: CASSLVGMLTDTQYF. The CDR3 DNA is TGTGCCAGCAGCTTAGTGGGCATGCTCACAGATACGCAGTATTTT.

In DNA, the CDR3 is TGCGCCAGCAGCCAAGATGGGGCCAGAAGCGATCAGCCCCAGCATTTT. This gives the protein CASSQDGARSDQPQHF. The chain is built from TRBV4-1 and TRBJ1-5, with a weak D call TRBD1 (5 bases). V lost 0 bases, J lost 5 bases, and 14 bases lay in between. Looked up from germline, CDR1 is MGHRA and CDR2 is YSYEKL. The CDR3 is made up of 16 amino acids.